These T cell receptor beta chains were read from a single sample in a study of blood T cell repertoires in COVID-19. Sequencing used immunoSEQ multiplex PCR; TCRdb keeps in-frame clones, though not all of them. The sample lists over 200,000 clones, around nine tenths seen once, with around 9.1% in the top ten. Sequencing input: peripheral blood. These receptors were taken from a man aged 40-49 years who had recovered from COVID-19. Both conserved end residues are part of each CDR3. The D gene is left open where the match is weak. Size is omitted from some rows. Given values are once, few, many or a class for expanded clones.

V: TRBV2
length: 16
size: -
D: TRBD2
J: TRBJ2-1
CDR3: CASSGIRLAGLNEQFF
DNA: TGTGCCAGCAGTGGGATCCGGCTAGCGGGGCTCAATGAGCAGTTCTTC

V: TRBV19
length: 16
size: -
D: TRBD1
J: TRBJ2-7
CDR3: CASSKTPGQGLYEQYF
DNA: TGTGCCAGTAGTAAAACACCGGGACAGGGGCTCTACGAGCAGTACTTC

V: TRBV2
length: 12
size: -
D: -
J: TRBJ2-7
CDR3: CASSDRGYEQYF
DNA: TGTGCCAGCAGTGACCGGGGTTACGAGCAGTACTTC

V: TRBV6-1
length: 13
size: -
D: -
J: TRBJ2-2
CDR3: CASSDLATGELFF
DNA: TGTGCCAGCAGTGATTTGGCCACCGGGGAGCTGTTTTTT

V: TRBV4-1
length: 13
size: -
D: -
J: TRBJ1-1
CDR3: CASQGLLGTEAFF
DNA: TGCGCCAGCCAAGGACTCTTGGGCACTGAAGCTTTCTTT

V: TRBV5-1
length: 15
size: -
D: -
J: TRBJ2-3
CDR3: CASSWAPGGTDTQYF
DNA: TGCGCCAGCAGCTGGGCCCCAGGTGGCACAGATACGCAGTATTTT

V: TRBV11-2
length: 11
size: -
D: -
J: TRBJ1-4
CDR3: CASRGGEKLFF
DNA: TGTGCCAGCAGGGGGGGGGAAAAACTGTTTTTT

V: TRBV10-1
length: 18
size: few
D: TRBD2
J: TRBJ2-3
CDR3: CASSESGGGGAETDTQYF
DNA: TGCGCCAGCAGTGAGTCGGGGGGCGGGGGGGCTGAAACAGATACGCAGTATTTT

V: TRBV9
length: 13
size: -
D: -
J: TRBJ2-7
CDR3: CASSASDSYEQYF
DNA: TGTGCCAGCAGCGCTAGCGATTCCTACGAGCAGTACTTC

V: TRBV7-2
length: 12
size: -
D: TRBD1
J: TRBJ1-2
CDR3: CASSLDRQGGTF
DNA: TGTGCCAGCAGCTTAGATCGGCAGGGGGGCACCTTC

V: TRBV19
length: 17
size: -
D: -
J: TRBJ2-7
CDR3: CASSIDLPGAVSYEQYF
DNA: TGTGCCAGTAGTATAGATCTCCCAGGGGCTGTATCCTACGAGCAGTACTTC

V: TRBV6-1
length: 12
size: -
D: -
J: TRBJ2-5
CDR3: CASSEIWLTQYF
DNA: TGTGCCAGCAGTGAGATCTGGCTGACCCAGTACTTC

V: TRBV27
length: 20
size: -
D: TRBD2
J: TRBJ2-1
CDR3: CASTPGWGLGGLSSYNEQFF
DNA: TGTGCCAGCACCCCCGGTTGGGGACTAGGAGGGCTGAGCTCCTACAATGAGCAGTTCTTC

V: TRBV5-4
length: 15
size: once
D: -
J: TRBJ1-1
CDR3: CASRGSRGANTEAFF
DNA: TGTGCCAGCAGGGGTAGTCGGGGGGCAAACACTGAAGCTTTCTTT

V: TRBV12-3/TRBV12-4
length: 13
size: -
D: TRBD1
J: TRBJ1-2
CDR3: CASSPGQGYGYTF
DNA: TGTGCCAGCAGCCCAGGACAGGGCTATGGCTACACCTTC

V: TRBV5-1
length: 17
size: -
D: TRBD1
J: TRBJ2-7
CDR3: CASSLGNTGAGSYEQYF
DNA: TGCGCCAGCAGCTTGGGCAATACAGGGGCAGGAAGCTACGAGCAGTACTTC

V: TRBV27
length: 16
size: -
D: TRBD2
J: TRBJ2-7
CDR3: CASSLMTSGKPNEQYF
DNA: TGTGCCAGCAGTTTAATGACTAGCGGGAAACCAAACGAGCAGTACTTC

V: TRBV2
length: 14
size: -
D: -
J: TRBJ2-7
CDR3: CASITGTPTYEQYF
DNA: TGTGCCAGTATAACCGGGACACCAACCTACGAGCAGTACTTC

V: TRBV12-3/TRBV12-4
length: 12
size: -
D: -
J: TRBJ2-3
CDR3: CASSPARDTQYF
DNA: TGTGCCAGCAGCCCCGCTAGAGATACGCAGTATTTT

V: TRBV7-9
length: 12
size: -
D: -
J: TRBJ2-1
CDR3: CASNPLGNEQFF
DNA: TGTGCCAGCAACCCCCTCGGGAATGAGCAGTTCTTC